The entry that follows covers one TCR beta chain sequence. The sample comes from a study of blood T cell repertoires in COVID-19. As for the study in general: Material from acute and convalescent COVID-19 was sourced from the United States, Italy and Spain. Sources were T cells, B-cell-depleted T cells, or PBMCs; the material itself was cDNA or gDNA.

Methods used by the authors: The assay estimated nucleated cells by amplifying reference gene primers. TCRdb keeps only in-frame clones here, not all; method: immunoSEQ multiplex PCR. That table is the source of V, J and clone size, and D and trimming were worked out from the DNA. The sample holds 100,000 to 150,000 clones, around 85% seen once. CDR1 is KGHSH and CDR2 is LQKENI in the germline V gene. Unmatched junction bases numbered 6, after V lost 0 bases and J lost 1 base. The CDR3 spans 17 residues. The origin of this receptor is a woman aged 45-60 years with acute or convalescent COVID-19. The source material was peripheral blood. The chain has TRBV18 and TRBJ2-7; 10 bases agree with TRBD1. CDR3 DNA: TGTGCCAGCTCACCACCGTTAGGACAGGGGGGGTCCTACGAGCAGTACTTC. Protein sequence: CASSPPLGQGGSYEQYF.